This TCR beta chain was sequenced for a study of blood T cell repertoires in COVID-19. Produced via immunoSEQ multiplex PCR; TCRdb's table is partial and in-frame only. The data show more than 25,000 clones, roughly 80% seen once. V was clipped by 1 base and J by 4 bases; unmatched bases: 3. CDR3 length equals 15 residues. Per germline, CDR1 LNHDA and CDR2 SQIVND (reference sequence). The chain is built from TRBV19 and TRBJ1-2, with 10 nucleotides matching TRBD1. The receptor's source is a man aged 70 or older with active COVID-19. Input material: peripheral blood. Here the CDR3 reads CASSIGGTGAYGYTF. DNA for the CDR3: TGTGCCAGTAGTATAGGTGGGACAGGGGCCTATGGCTACACCTTC.